The 23 T cell receptor beta chains given below trace back to one sample, sequenced in a study of blood T cell repertoires in COVID-19. Data came from immunoSEQ multiplex PCR; TCRdb stores just in-frame clones and leaves some out. The sample lists roughly 70,000 clones, about four fifths seen once, with about 9.8% in the top ten. The sample consisted of peripheral blood. Every receptor here comes from a human donor in a cohort sampled during active COVID-19.

The chain recombines TRBV6-2 or TRBV6-3 with TRBJ2-1, with a possible D match to TRBD2 (5 bases). The CDR3 sequence is 15 residues long. The V gene's germline CDR1 is MNHEY and CDR2 SVGEGT. The V and J ends lost 5 bases and 5 bases respectively, with 16 bases between them. The CDR3 DNA reads as TGTGCCAGCAGTACAGACGGGAAGCACGACAATGAGCAGTTCTTC. Encoded protein: CASSTDGKHDNEQFF.

The chain recombines TRBV19 with TRBJ1-5; D unclear. This CDR3 has 14 amino acids. Germline loops: CDR1 LNHDA, CDR2 SQIVND (reference sequence). V gave up 3 bases and J gave up 2 bases, with 8 bases separating them. In DNA form, the CDR3 reads TGTGCCAGTAGTATTGCAGGCCGCAATCAGCCCCAGCATTTT. Amino acid sequence: CASSIAGRNQPQHF.

The genes are TRBV19 and TRBJ2-7; D is unresolved. Germline assignment: CDR1 LNHDA and CDR2 SQIVND (reference sequence). This CDR3 is 14 amino acids long. Trimming took off 1 base at V and 1 base at J, with 8 bases between the two ends. The CDR3 sequence is CASSIGSGSYEQYF. CDR3 in DNA: TGTGCCAGTAGTATAGGTTCGGGTTCCTACGAGCAGTACTTC.

The chain is built from TRBV10-3 and TRBJ1-1; unclear D gene. Germline-derived CDR1 and CDR2 are ENHRY and SYGVKD. The CDR3 contains 12 residues. Trimming pared 0 bases from V and 12 bases from J, leaving 11 bases between. CDR3 amino acids: CAISESRGVSFF. In nucleotides, the CDR3 is TGTGCCATCAGTGAGTCTCGGGGTGTCTCTTTCTTT.

V and J are TRBV2 and TRBJ1-5; possible D gene TRBD1, 6 bases. The V and J ends lost 4 bases and 4 bases respectively, with 14 bases between them. CDR1 is SNHLY, CDR2 FYNNEI, per germline. The CDR3 is made up of 15 amino acids. The CDR3 sequence: CASSAVQGGNQPQHF. In nucleotides, the CDR3 is TGTGCCAGCAGTGCGGTACAGGGTGGTAATCAGCCCCAGCATTTT.

The chain carries TRBV6-6 and TRBJ2-7; perhaps TRBD2 as D (6 bases). CDR3 length: 12 amino acids. Germline V gives CDR1 MNHNY, CDR2 SVGAGI (reference sequence). The germline V and J ends were trimmed by 2 bases and 7 bases, with 9 bases remaining between them. The CDR3 DNA follows: TGTGCCAGCAGTTACAGGGCGGGAGAGCAGTACTTC. Amino acid sequence: CASSYRAGEQYF.

The rearrangement joins TRBV15 to TRBJ1-4; maybe TRBD1 (6 bases). The CDR3 sequence is 15 residues long. V lost 0 bases to trimming and J lost 7 bases, with 12 bases between them. In germline, CDR1 is LNHNV, CDR2 YYDKDF (reference sequence). This chain's CDR3 is CATSRDRGGGEKLFF. Written as DNA, the CDR3 is TGTGCCACCAGCAGAGATCGAGGGGGTGGTGAAAAACTGTTTTTT.

This chain connects TRBV6-6 to TRBJ2-5; TRBD1 might be the D (6 bases). Trimming took 6 bases from V and 3 from J, leaving 17 bases between them. The CDR3 covers 15 residues. CDR1 is MNHNY and CDR2 is SVGAGI in the germline V gene (reference sequence). The CDR3 DNA is TGTGCCAGCAGGAGTCGGGACACGGAAAAAGAGACCCAGTACTTC. Translating gives CASRSRDTEKETQYF.

V and J are TRBV7-9 and TRBJ2-3; TRBD2 matches 9 bases. The trim removed 3 bases at V and 2 bases at J, leaving 0 bases unmatched. Germline values: CDR1 SEHNR, CDR2 FQNEAQ (reference sequence). The CDR3 length is 14 residues. The chain's CDR3 is CASSLGLATDTQYF. The CDR3 nucleotides are TGTGCCAGCAGCTTGGGACTAGCCACAGATACGCAGTATTTT.

CDR3 sequence (DNA): TGTGCCAGCAGTGACTACATAGCGACAGGGGCCTTCTACGAGCAGTACTTC. It encodes CASSDYIATGAFYEQYF. V usage is TRBV6-4 and J usage is TRBJ2-7; 8 bases agree with TRBD1. The CDR3 extends over 17 amino acids. Germline V gene lookup returns CDR1 MRHNA and CDR2 SNTAGT. The V segment lost 1 base and the J segment 3 bases; nucleotides outside the gene matches: 11.

This chain links TRBV7-9 with TRBJ2-7; D perhaps matches TRBD2 (5 bases). Germline V gene data show CDR1 as SEHNR and CDR2 as FQNEAQ (reference sequence). This CDR3 region has 14 residues. The V gene lost 1 base and the J gene lost 6 bases, with 13 bases spanning the gap. The CDR3 region is CASSLVPSFSEQYF. CDR3 DNA: TGTGCCAGCAGCTTAGTCCCTAGCTTTTCCGAGCAGTACTTC.

V gene TRBV6-2 or TRBV6-3 combines with J gene TRBJ1-2, with D possibly TRBD1 on 6 matching bases. The CDR3 covers 17 residues. The V gene's germline CDR1 is MNHEY and CDR2 SVGEGT. The V end was cut by 2 bases, the J end by 1 base, with 17 bases between. CDR3 in DNA: TGTGCCAGCAGTTACCCTTTGGGGGACACGCGTAACTATGGCTACACCTTC. Translating it yields CASSYPLGDTRNYGYTF.

This clone occurred once. The chain couples TRBV4-3 to TRBJ2-7; tentative D call: TRBD1 (5 bases). CDR3 length: 15 residues. Germline V CDR1 and CDR2: LGHNA, YSLEER. Trimming took 1 base from V and 3 from J, leaving 13 bases between them. This CDR3 reads CASSQGGPGNYEQYF. CDR3 DNA sequence: TGCGCCAGCAGCCAAGGGGGCCCAGGGAACTACGAGCAGTACTTC.

V is TRBV3-1 (or the pseudogene TRBV3-2) and J is TRBJ2-7; 12 nucleotides line up with TRBD1. V dropped 4 bases and J dropped 5; count of bases not matched to a gene: 6. This CDR3 comprises 15 residues. The germline CDR1 and CDR2 sequences are LGHDT and YNNKEL (reference sequence). The CDR3 DNA sequence: TGTGCCAGCAGCCTTGCCGGGACAGGGGGCCACGAGCAGTACTTC. As protein: CASSLAGTGGHEQYF.

The chain is built from TRBV4-1 and TRBJ2-7, with D tentatively TRBD2 (6 bases). Trimming stripped 3 bases from V and 8 bases from J, with 29 bases between. The CDR3 covers 18 residues. Germline V CDR1 and CDR2: MGHRA, YSYEKL. CDR3 sequence: CASSQTATRGPTPLKQYF. CDR3 coding DNA: TGCGCCAGCAGCCAGACGGCGACTAGAGGTCCTACCCCACTGAAGCAGTACTTC.

V usage is TRBV19 and J usage is TRBJ2-5; D not certain. The germline gives CDR1 LNHDA, CDR2 SQIVND (reference sequence). The V end was cut by 3 bases, the J end by 5 bases, with 4 bases between. The CDR3 has 11 amino acids. The CDR3 nucleotides read TGTGCCAGTAGTATTCGGGAGACCCAGTACTTC. The encoded protein is CASSIRETQYF.

This sequence joins TRBV9 and TRBJ2-7; perhaps TRBD2 as D (6 bases). Germline CDR1 reads SGDLS; CDR2 reads YYNGEE. This CDR3 is built from 15 residues. V gave up 0 bases and J gave up 0 bases, with 10 bases separating them. Written as DNA, the CDR3 is TGTGCCAGCAGCGTAGGGACTACCCACTCCTACGAGCAGTACTTC. This sequence encodes CASSVGTTHSYEQYF.

The chain recombines TRBV5-1 with TRBJ2-1; 10 bases match TRBD1. Germline loops: CDR1 SGHRS, CDR2 YFSETQ. V was clipped by 5 bases and J by 6 bases; unmatched bases: 8. CDR3 length: 15 amino acids. The CDR3 nucleotides read TGCGCCAGCAGGCAGGGGACAGGGGTGTCCAATGAGCAGTTCTTC. Translated: CASRQGTGVSNEQFF.

The J gene is TRBJ2-3, the V gene TRBV7-2; 8 nucleotides align to TRBD2. The germline CDR1 and CDR2 sequences are SGHTA and FQGNSA. J lost 4 bases, V lost 2 bases, and 5 bases had no gene match. The CDR3 loop spans 15 amino acids. The CDR3 DNA sequence: TGTGCCAGCAGCTTACCGGGAGGGCCCGCAGATACGCAGTATTTT. This encodes CASSLPGGPADTQYF.

V is TRBV6-5 and J is TRBJ2-7; TRBD2 matches at 10 bases. Germline V gene data show CDR1 as MNHEY and CDR2 as SVGAGI. The CDR3 length is 14 residues. V lost 4 bases to trimming and J lost 3 bases; unmatched junction nucleotides: 3. CDR3 region: CASSWKREGYEQYF. DNA of the CDR3: TGTGCCAGCAGTTGGAAGCGGGAGGGCTACGAGCAGTACTTC.

This chain links TRBV7-9 with TRBJ2-7; 8 positions match TRBD2. CDR1 is SEHNR, CDR2 FQNEAQ, per germline (reference sequence). This CDR3 comprises 15 residues. The V gene end was trimmed by 5 bases and the J gene end by 6 bases; junction bases not matched to a gene: 12. CDR3: CASSPPWREDSEQYF. CDR3 nucleotides: TGTGCCAGCAGCCCCCCCTGGCGGGAGGATTCCGAGCAGTACTTC. The variable domain in full, with the rest retrieved from reference TRBV7-9 and TRBJ2-7, is DTGVSQNPRHKITKRGQNVTFRCDPISEHNRLYWYRQTLGQGPEFLTYFQNEAQLEKSRLLSDRFSAERPKGSFSTLEIQRTEQGDSAMYLCASSPPWREDSEQYFGPGTRLTVT.

The V and J genes are TRBV7-9 and TRBJ1-1, with TRBD1 matching 11 bases. Germline values: CDR1 SEHNR, CDR2 FQNEAQ (reference sequence). The CDR3 totals 15 residues. Losses at the gene ends were 5 bases for V and 3 bases for J; bases not matched to a gene: 5. The CDR3 loop is CASSPWGQGDTEAFF. The CDR3 DNA sequence: TGTGCCAGCAGCCCGTGGGGACAGGGGGACACTGAAGCTTTCTTT.

The chain is built from TRBV6-5 and TRBJ1-1, with TRBD1 as a possible D gene (5 bases). Looked up from germline, CDR1 is MNHEY and CDR2 is SVGAGI. V dropped 10 bases and J dropped 11 bases, with 14 bases sitting between them. This CDR3 comprises 10 residues. The chain's CDR3 is CANQGNRAFF. In DNA, the CDR3 is TGTGCCAACCAGGGAAACAGGGCTTTCTTT.